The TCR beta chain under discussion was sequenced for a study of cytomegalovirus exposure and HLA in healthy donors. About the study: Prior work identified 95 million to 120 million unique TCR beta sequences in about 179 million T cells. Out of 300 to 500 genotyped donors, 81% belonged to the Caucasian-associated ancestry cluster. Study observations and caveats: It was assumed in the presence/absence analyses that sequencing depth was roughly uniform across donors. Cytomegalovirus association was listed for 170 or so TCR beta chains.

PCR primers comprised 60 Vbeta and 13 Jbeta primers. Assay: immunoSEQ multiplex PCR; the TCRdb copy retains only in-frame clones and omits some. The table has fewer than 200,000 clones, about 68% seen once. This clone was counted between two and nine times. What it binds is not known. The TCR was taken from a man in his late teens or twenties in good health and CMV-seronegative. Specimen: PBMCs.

The CDR3 DNA reads as TGCGCCAGCAGTAAGGACTCTAATACGCAGTATTTT. This codes for CASSKDSNTQYF. J is TRBJ2-3 and V is TRBV10-1; TRBD2 is a possible D gene (5 bases). CDR3 length: 12 residues. Trimming removed 5 bases at V and 7 bases at J, with 10 bases between. Germline CDR1 is WNHNN and CDR2 is SYGVQD (reference sequence).